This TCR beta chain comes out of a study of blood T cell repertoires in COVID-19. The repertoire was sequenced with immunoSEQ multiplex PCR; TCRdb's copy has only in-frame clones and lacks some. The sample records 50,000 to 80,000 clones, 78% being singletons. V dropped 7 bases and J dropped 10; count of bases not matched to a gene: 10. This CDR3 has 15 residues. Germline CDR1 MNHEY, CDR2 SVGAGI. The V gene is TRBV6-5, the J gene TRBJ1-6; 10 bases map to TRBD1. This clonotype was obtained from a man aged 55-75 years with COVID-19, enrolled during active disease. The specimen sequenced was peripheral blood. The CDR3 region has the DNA TGTGCCAGCACCCACCACCGGGACAGGGGCTCACCCCTCCACTTT. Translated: CASTHHRDRGSPLHF.